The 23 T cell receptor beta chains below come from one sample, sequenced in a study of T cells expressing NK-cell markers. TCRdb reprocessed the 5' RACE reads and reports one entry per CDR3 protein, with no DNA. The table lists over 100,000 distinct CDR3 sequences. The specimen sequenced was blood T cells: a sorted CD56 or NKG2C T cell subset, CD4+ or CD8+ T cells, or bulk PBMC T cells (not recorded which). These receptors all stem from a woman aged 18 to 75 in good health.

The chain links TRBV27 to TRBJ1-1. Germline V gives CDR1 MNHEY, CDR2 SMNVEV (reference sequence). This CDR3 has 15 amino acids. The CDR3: CASSLAGAPNTEAFF.

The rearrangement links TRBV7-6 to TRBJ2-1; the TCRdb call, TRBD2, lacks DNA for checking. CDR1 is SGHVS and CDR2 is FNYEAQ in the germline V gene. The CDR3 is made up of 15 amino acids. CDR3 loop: CASSLGAGGYNEQFF.

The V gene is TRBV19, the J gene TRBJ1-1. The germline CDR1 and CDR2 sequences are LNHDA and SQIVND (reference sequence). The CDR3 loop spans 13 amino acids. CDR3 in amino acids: CASFTVGLGEAFF.

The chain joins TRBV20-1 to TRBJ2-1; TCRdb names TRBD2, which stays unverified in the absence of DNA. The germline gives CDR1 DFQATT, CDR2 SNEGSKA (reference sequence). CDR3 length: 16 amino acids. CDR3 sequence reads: CSARHPTSGRVYEQFF.

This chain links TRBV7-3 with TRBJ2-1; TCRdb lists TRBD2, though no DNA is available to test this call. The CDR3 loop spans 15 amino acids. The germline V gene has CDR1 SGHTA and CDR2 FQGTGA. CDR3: CASSLGGGASDEQFF.

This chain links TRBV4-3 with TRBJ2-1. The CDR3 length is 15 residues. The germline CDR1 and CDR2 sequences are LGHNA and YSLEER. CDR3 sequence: CASSQDADWYNEQFF.

The CDR3 sequence is CASSDSAGGAPGELFF. The V call is TRBV6-4, the J call TRBJ2-2; TCRdb's assignment of TRBD2 cannot be checked, as there is no DNA. The CDR3 loop spans 16 amino acids. In germline, CDR1 is MRHNA, CDR2 SNTAGT.

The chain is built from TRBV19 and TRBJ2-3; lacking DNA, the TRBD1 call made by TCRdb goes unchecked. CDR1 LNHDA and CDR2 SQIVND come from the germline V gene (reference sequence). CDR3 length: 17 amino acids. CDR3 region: CAKLKGQTLLATDTQYF.

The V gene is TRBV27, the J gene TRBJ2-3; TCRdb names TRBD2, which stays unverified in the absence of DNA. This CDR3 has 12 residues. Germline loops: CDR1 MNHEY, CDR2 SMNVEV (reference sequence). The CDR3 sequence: CASSSTSWTQYF.

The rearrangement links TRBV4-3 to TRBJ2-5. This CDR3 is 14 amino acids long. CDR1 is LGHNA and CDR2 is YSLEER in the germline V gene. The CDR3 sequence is CASSQDSGGETQYF.

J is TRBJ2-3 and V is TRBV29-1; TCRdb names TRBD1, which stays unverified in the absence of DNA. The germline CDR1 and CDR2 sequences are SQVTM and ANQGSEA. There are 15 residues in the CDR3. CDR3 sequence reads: CSVAGQGQRTDTQYF.

The CDR3 sequence: CATSRGGGTGELFF. The chain carries TRBV15 and TRBJ2-2; TCRdb proposes TRBD1, but this gene call is untestable without DNA. Germline CDR1 and CDR2: LNHNV and YYDKDF (reference sequence). The length of the CDR3 is 14 residues.

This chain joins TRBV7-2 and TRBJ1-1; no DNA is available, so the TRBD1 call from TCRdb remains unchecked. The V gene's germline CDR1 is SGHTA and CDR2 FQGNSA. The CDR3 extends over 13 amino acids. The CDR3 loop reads CASSDSLNTEAFF.

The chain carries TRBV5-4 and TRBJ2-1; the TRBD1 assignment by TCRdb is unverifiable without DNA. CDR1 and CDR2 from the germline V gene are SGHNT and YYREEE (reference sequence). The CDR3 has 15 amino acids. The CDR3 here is CASIGGQSNYNEQFF.

This chain's CDR3 is CASSAFSYGYTF. The J gene is TRBJ1-2, the V gene TRBV9. This CDR3 is built from 12 residues. Germline V gene data show CDR1 as SGDLS and CDR2 as YYNGEE.

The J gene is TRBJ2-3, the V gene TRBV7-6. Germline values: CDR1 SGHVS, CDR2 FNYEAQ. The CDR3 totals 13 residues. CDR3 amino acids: CASNYLGSDTQYF.

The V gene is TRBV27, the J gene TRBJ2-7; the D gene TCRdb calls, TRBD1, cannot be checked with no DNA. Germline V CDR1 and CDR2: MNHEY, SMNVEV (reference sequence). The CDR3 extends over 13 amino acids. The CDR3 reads CASWDRPLDEQYF.

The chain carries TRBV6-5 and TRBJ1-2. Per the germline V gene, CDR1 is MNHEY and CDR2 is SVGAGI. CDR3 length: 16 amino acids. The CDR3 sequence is CASSYSGPQANYGYTF.

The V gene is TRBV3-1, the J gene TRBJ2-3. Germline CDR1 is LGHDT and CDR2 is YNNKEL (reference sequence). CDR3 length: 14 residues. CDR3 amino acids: CASSLARYTDTQYF.

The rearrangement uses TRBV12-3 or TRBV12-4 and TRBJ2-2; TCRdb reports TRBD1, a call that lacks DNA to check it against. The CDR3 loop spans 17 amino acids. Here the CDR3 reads CASSTSTAEGIVGELFF.

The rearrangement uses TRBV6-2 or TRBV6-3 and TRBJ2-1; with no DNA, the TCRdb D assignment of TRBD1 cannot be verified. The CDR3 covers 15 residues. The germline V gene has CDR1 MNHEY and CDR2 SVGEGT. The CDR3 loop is CASSFTGTGSSEQFF.

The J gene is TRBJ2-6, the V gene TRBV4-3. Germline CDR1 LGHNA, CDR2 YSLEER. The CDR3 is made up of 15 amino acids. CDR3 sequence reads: CASSQVGSGANVLTF.

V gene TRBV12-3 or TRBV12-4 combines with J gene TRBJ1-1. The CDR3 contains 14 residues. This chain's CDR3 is CASGEGGKNTEAFF.